This T cell receptor (beta chain) originates from a study of blood T cell repertoires in COVID-19 (dated by TCRdb to 2020 to 2021). Broadly, across the study: Collaborator samples came from the United States, Italy and Spain and covered acute and convalescent phases of COVID-19. The prospective study material was composed of cDNA or gDNA derived from T cells, B-cell-depleted T cells, or PBMCs. Deeply sampled blood TCRbeta repertoires from subjects exposed to, actively infected with, or recovered from COVID-19 were included in the dataset. The repertoires were released in a freely available public database intended as a resource for research on the immune response to SARS-CoV-2. The samples were drawn from the first 160 participants of the ongoing ImmuneRACE study and from over 950 subjects provided by 6 global collaborators. Sample metadata almost always included a de-identified subject ID, COVID-19 status, age in years and sex. Where available, HLA class I and class II types were obtained from metadata supplied by the sample provider rather than from assay-based typing.

Participants in the prospective study were enrolled through a virtual design, were aged roughly 18 to 100 years, and lived in roughly 25 United States geographic areas. In the prospective study, participants were assigned to cohorts based on the clinical history participants reported in a screening survey and a study questionnaire. Recovered participants in ImmuneRACE Cohort 3 were defined by two consecutive negative NP/OP PCR tests, clearance by a healthcare professional, or resolution of symptoms. Mobile phlebotomists in the prospective study collected whole blood, serum and a nasopharyngeal or oropharyngeal swab from every participant. Over a roughly two-month period, participants in the prospective study had the option of providing additional blood draws and questionnaires. Prospective study blood samples were shipped either frozen or at room temperature before DNA extraction. The immunoSEQ Assay, a bias-controlled multiplex PCR, was used to amplify TCRbeta CDR3 regions from genomic DNA. Processing in the source paper ran as follows. The number of nucleated cells in each sample was estimated by amplification of reference gene primers within the assay. To quantify the absolute abundance of each unique TCRbeta CDR3 rearrangement, sequence reads were collapsed and filtered. For each sample, productive Simpson clonality was calculated as the square root of Simpson's diversity index over productive rearrangements. TCRdb mirrors the immuneACCESS table, restricted to in-frame sequences. Some clones are absent from its copies; in checked studies, under half trace to an unresolved V gene, and the reason for the others is unknown. V, J and clone size are those of that table, while D and trimming were read from the DNA. The sample has some 230,000 clones on record, roughly four fifths of them singletons. The ten largest account for about 15% of the sample.

General conclusions and limits of the study: Clinical and demographic metadata were provided uncurated, with the amount varying by source and participant.

About this clone itself: Its recognized antigen is unknown. Base-call qualities are not available, and no considerably larger clone is one nucleotide away.

Sequenced material: PBMCs or T cells enriched from blood (not recorded which). This clonotype was sampled from a man aged 40-49 years who had recovered from COVID-19.

The CDR3 reads CSASWADGFSTDTQYF. The nucleotides are TGCAGTGCTAGTTGGGCTGACGGATTTAGCACAGATACGCAGTATTTT. Rearrangement joined TRBV20-1 to TRBJ2-3; no D segment can be confidently identified. V is cut by 3 bases and J by 0 bases, and the space between the germline ends is 16 bases. The CDR3 goes from the cysteine to the phenylalanine over 16 residues. Of the read, only the CDR3 DNA is kept; its 48 bases are in frame from base 1. Based on the germline V gene (reference sequence), the CDR1 and CDR2 sequences are DFQATT and SNEGSKA.